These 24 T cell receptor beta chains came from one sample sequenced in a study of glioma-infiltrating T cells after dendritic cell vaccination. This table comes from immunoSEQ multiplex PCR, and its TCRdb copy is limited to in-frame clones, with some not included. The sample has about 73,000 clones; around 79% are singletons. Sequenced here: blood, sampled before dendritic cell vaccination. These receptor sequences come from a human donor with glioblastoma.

CDR3 sequence reads: CASSGGGTGMTTNEKLFF. CDR3 nucleotides: TGTGCCAGCAGCGGGGGGGGAACAGGGATGACAACTAATGAAAAACTGTTTTTT. The chain carries TRBV4-2 and TRBJ1-4, with a tentative D call TRBD1 (6 bases). Per the germline V gene, CDR1 is LGHNA and CDR2 is YNFKEQ. CDR3 length: 18 amino acids. V was clipped by 5 bases and J by 0 bases, with 19 bases between them.

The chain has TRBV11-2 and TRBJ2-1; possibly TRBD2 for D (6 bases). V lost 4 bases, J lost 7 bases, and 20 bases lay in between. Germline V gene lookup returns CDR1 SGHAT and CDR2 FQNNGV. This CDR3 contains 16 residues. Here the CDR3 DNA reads TGTGCCAGCAGCTCAAGACTAGTTCGACCAGTTAATGAGCAGTTCTTC. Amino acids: CASSSRLVRPVNEQFF.

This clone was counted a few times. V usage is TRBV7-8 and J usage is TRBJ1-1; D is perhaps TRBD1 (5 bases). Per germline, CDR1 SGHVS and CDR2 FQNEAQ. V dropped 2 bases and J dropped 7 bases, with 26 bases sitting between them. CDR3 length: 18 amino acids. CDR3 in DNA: TGTGCCAGCAGCTTATCGTCCCGGGATGCAGGGAGGACCTTTGAAGCTTTCTTT. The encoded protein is CASSLSSRDAGRTFEAFF.

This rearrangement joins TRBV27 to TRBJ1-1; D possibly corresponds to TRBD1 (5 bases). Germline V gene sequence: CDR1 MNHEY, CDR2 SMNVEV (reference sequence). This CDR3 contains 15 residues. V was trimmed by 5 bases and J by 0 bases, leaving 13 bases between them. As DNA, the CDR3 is TGTGCCAGCAGTCAATCGGACATATTGAACACTGAAGCTTTCTTT. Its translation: CASSQSDILNTEAFF.

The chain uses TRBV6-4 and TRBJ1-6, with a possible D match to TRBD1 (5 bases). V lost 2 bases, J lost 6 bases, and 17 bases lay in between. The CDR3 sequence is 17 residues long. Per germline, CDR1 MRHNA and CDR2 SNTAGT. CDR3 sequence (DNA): TGTGCCAGCAGTGACCACCACCGGGTAGGGGTTAATTCACCCCTCCACTTT. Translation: CASSDHHRVGVNSPLHF.

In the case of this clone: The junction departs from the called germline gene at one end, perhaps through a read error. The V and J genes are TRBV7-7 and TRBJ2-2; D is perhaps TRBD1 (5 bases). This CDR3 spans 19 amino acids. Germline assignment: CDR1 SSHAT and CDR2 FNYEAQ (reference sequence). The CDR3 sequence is CASSHPNLPPDSNTGELFF. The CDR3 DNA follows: TGTGCTAGCAGCCACCCTAACCTTCCTCCAGACAGCAACACCGGGGAGCTGTTTTTT.

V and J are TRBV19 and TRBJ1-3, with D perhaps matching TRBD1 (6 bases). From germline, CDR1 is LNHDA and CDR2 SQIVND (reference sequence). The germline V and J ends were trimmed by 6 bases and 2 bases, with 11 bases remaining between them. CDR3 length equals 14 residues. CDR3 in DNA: TGTGCCAGTAGAGACAGGTCCACTGGAAACACCATATATTTT. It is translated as CASRDRSTGNTIYF. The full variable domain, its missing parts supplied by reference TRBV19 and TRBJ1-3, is DGGITQSPKYLFRKEGQNVTLSCEQNLNHDAMYWYRQDPGQGLRLIYYSQIVNDFQKGDIAEGYSVSREKKESFPLTVTSAQKNPTAFYLCASRDRSTGNTIYFGEGSWLTVV.

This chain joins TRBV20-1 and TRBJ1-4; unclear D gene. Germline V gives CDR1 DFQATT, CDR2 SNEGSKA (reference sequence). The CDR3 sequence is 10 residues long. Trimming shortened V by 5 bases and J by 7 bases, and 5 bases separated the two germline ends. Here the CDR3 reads CSALSEKLFF. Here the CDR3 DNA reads TGCAGTGCTCTGAGTGAAAAACTGTTTTTT.

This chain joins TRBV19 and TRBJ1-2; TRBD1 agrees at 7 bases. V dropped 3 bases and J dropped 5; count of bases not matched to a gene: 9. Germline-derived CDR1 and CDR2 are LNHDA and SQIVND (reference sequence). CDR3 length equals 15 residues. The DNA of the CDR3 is TGTGCCAGTAGTATTCAGGACAGGTTAGGGTATGGCTACACCTTC. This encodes CASSIQDRLGYGYTF.

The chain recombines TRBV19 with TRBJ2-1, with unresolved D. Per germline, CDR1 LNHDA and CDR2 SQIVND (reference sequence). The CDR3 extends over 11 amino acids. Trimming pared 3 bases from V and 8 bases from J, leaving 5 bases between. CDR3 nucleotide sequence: TGTGCCAGTAGTATCCGGGATGAGCAGTTCTTC. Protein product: CASSIRDEQFF.

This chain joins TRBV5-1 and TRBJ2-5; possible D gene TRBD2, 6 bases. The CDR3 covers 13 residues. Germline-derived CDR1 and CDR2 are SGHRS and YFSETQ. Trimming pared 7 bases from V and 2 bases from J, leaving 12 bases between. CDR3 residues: CASGLRGQETQYF. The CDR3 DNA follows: TGCGCCAGCGGTCTTCGGGGGCAAGAGACCCAGTACTTC.

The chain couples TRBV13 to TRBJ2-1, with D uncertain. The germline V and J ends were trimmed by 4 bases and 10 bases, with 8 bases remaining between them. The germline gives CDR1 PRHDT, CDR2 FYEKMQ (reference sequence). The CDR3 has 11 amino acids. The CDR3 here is CASSSPLEQFF. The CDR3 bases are TGTGCCAGCAGCTCACCGCTAGAGCAGTTCTTC.

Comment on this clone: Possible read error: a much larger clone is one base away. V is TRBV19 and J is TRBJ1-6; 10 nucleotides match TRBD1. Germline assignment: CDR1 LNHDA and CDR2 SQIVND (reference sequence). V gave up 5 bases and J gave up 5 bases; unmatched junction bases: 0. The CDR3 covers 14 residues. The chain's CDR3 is CASSGTGDNSPLHF. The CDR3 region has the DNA TGTGCCAGTAGTGGGACAGGGGATAATTCACCCCTCCACTTT.

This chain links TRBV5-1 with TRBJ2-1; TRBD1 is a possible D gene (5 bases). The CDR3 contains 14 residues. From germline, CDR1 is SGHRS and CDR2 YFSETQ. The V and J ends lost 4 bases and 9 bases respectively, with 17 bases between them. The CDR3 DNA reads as TGCGCCAGCAGCCCCGGAGACTCTAGGGGTGAGCAGTTCTTC. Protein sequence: CASSPGDSRGEQFF.

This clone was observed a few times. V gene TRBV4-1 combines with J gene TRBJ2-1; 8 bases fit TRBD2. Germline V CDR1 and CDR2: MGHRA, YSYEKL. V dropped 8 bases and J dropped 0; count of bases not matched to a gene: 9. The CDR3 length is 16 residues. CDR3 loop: CASGGREASSYNEQFF. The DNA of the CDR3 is TGCGCCAGCGGGGGGCGGGAGGCTAGCTCCTACAATGAGCAGTTCTTC.

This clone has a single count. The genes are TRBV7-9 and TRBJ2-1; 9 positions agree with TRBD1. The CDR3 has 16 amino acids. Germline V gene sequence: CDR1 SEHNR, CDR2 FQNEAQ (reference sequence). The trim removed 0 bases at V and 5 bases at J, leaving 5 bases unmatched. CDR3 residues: CASSLARDRVHNEQFF. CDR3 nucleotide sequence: TGTGCCAGCAGCTTAGCCCGGGACAGGGTCCACAATGAGCAGTTCTTC.

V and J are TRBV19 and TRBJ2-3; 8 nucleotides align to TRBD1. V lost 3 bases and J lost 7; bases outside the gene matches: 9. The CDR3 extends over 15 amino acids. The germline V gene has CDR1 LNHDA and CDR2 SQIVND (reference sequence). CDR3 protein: CASSMAQGARYTQYF. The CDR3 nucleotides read TGTGCCAGTAGTATGGCTCAGGGGGCAAGGTATACGCAGTATTTT.

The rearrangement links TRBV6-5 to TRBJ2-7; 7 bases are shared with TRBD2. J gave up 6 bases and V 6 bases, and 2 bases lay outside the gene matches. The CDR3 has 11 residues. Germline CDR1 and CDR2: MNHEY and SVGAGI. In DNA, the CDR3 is TGTGCCAGCAGCCGCGGGGGCGAGCAGTACTTC. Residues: CASSRGGEQYF.

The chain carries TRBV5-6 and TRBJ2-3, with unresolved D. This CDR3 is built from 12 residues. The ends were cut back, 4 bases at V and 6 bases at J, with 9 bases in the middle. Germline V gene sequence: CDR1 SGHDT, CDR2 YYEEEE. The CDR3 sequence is CASSGDVDTQYF. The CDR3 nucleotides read TGTGCCAGCAGCGGAGATGTGGATACGCAGTATTTT. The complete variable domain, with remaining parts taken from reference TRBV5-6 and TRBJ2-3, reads DAGVTQSPTHLIKTRGQQVTLRCSPKSGHDTVSWYQQALGQGPQFIFQYYEEEERQRGNFPDRFSGHQFPNYSSELNVNALLLGDSALYLCASSGDVDTQYFGPGTRLTVL.

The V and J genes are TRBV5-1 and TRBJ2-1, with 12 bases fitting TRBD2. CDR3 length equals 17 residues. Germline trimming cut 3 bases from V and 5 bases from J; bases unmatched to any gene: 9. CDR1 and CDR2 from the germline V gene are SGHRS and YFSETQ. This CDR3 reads CASSSPGLAGLHNEQFF. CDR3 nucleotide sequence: TGCGCCAGCAGCTCGCCCGGACTAGCGGGGCTCCACAATGAGCAGTTCTTC. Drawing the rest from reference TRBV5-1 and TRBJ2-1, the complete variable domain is KAGVTQTPRYLIKTRGQQVTLSCSPISGHRSVSWYQQTPGQGLQFLFEYFSETQRNKGNFPGRFSGRQFSNSRSEMNVSTLELGDSALYLCASSSPGLAGLHNEQFFGPGTRLTVL.

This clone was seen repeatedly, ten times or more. CDR3 protein: CASSHRLRNTGELFF. The CDR3 DNA is TGTGCCAGCAGCCACCGACTCCGGAACACCGGGGAGCTGTTTTTT. V and J are TRBV5-6 and TRBJ2-2; the D is unclear. The CDR3 has 15 amino acids. Trimming stripped 4 bases from V and 1 base from J, with 11 bases between. The germline gives CDR1 SGHDT, CDR2 YYEEEE.

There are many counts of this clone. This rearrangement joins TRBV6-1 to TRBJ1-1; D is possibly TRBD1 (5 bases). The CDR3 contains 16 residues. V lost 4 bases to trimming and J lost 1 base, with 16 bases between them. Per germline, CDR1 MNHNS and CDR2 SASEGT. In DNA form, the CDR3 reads TGTGCCAGCAGTGCCTTGGGGGGACGGGGGAACACTGAAGCTTTCTTT. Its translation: CASSALGGRGNTEAFF.

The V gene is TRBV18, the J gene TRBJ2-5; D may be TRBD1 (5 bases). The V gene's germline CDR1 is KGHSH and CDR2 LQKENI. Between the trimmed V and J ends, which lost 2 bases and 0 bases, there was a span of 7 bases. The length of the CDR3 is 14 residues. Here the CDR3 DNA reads TGTGCCAGCTCACCAAGGGGAAACCAAGAGACCCAGTACTTC. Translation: CASSPRGNQETQYF.

Written as DNA, the CDR3 is TGTGCCAGTCTCCGGGGACAGGGGTCCGATGAGCAGTTCTTC. Its protein product is CASLRGQGSDEQFF. The V call is TRBV6-5, the J call TRBJ2-1; TRBD1 agrees at 10 bases. The CDR3 has 14 amino acids. Germline V gene data show CDR1 as MNHEY and CDR2 as SVGAGI. V lost 9 bases, J lost 8 bases, and 10 bases stayed unmatched.